The next 32 T cell receptor beta chains were all read from a single sample in a study of CXCR3-negative and CXCR3-positive naive CD8 T cells. Study outcomes and limitations: CXCR3-expressing naive cells carried TRB CDR3s more hydrophobic than those of CXCR3-negative naive cells.

UMI labels and 5' RACE were used to prepare the TRB cDNA libraries. No DNA is given; TCRdb re-called the 5' RACE reads and lists each CDR3 protein once. The repertoire shows roughly 100,000 distinct CDR3 sequences; the top ten hold approximately 0.38%. No antigen has been assigned to these receptors. Sample: naive CXCR3+ CD8+ T cells from blood. Sample subset: CD45RO-CCR7+CD27+CD95- naive CD8+ T cells expressing CXCR3 (TNR3+). The receptor set was obtained from a human donor in good health. Some clones in this sample may be carry-over from other donors' samples.

V gene TRBV24-1 combines with J gene TRBJ2-3; TCRdb names TRBD1, which stays unverified in the absence of DNA. The CDR3 extends over 14 amino acids. Germline-derived CDR1 and CDR2 are KGHDR and SFDVKD. CDR3 loop: CATSDGQAPDTQYF.

The gene calls are TRBV20-1 and TRBJ2-1; without DNA, the TCRdb call of TRBD2 cannot be checked. Germline CDR1 reads DFQATT; CDR2 reads SNEGSKA (reference sequence). The CDR3 runs 16 residues. CDR3 protein: CSARTHGTSGSNEQFF.

The genes are TRBV29-1 and TRBJ2-7; TCRdb lists TRBD2, though no DNA is available to test this call. Germline values: CDR1 SQVTM, CDR2 ANQGSEA. This CDR3 spans 14 amino acids. CDR3: CSVLGLAGVYEQYF.

The rearrangement links TRBV3-1 to TRBJ1-1. Germline V gives CDR1 LGHDT, CDR2 YNNKEL (reference sequence). This CDR3 contains 13 residues. This CDR3 is CASSQDRTAEAFF.

The V gene is TRBV5-1, the J gene TRBJ2-7; checking the TCRdb D call of TRBD1 is not possible without DNA. Germline CDR1 reads SGHRS; CDR2 reads YFSETQ. There are 14 residues in the CDR3. CDR3 sequence: CASSWGDRGDEQYF. Based on the CDR3 plus reference TRBV5-1 and TRBJ2-7, the full variable domain is KAGVTQTPRYLIKTRGQQVTLSCSPISGHRSVSWYQQTPGQGLQFLFEYFSETQRNKGNFPGRFSGRQFSNSRSEMNVSTLELGDSALYLCASSWGDRGDEQYFGPGTRLTVT.

The rearrangement links TRBV7-9 to TRBJ2-7. The CDR3 runs to 13 residues. Germline CDR1 reads SEHNR; CDR2 reads FQNEAQ (reference sequence). CDR3: CASSFEQSYEQYF.

The chain recombines TRBV28 with TRBJ1-2; absent DNA, TCRdb's TRBD1 call cannot be checked. CDR1 and CDR2 (germline): MDHEN, SYDVKM. CDR3 length: 14 residues. The CDR3 reads CASSRLGQPYGYTF.

The gene calls are TRBV20-1 and TRBJ2-7; no DNA is available, so the TRBD1 call from TCRdb remains unchecked. Germline CDR1 DFQATT, CDR2 SNEGSKA (reference sequence). The length of the CDR3 is 15 residues. This chain's CDR3 is CSAREDGGLSYEQYF.

The chain is built from TRBV29-1 and TRBJ2-7. Germline loops: CDR1 SQVTM, CDR2 ANQGSEA. This CDR3 spans 12 amino acids. The CDR3 is CSVEYNNYEQYF.

The CDR3 loop is CSVELGTPYEQYF. The rearrangement uses TRBV29-1 and TRBJ2-7. Germline-derived CDR1 and CDR2 are SQVTM and ANQGSEA. The CDR3 length is 13 residues.

The V and J genes are TRBV12-3 or TRBV12-4 and TRBJ1-2. The length of the CDR3 is 13 residues. CDR3 amino acids: CASNDGLIYGYTF.

The chain is built from TRBV19 and TRBJ2-3; with no DNA, the TCRdb D assignment of TRBD1 cannot be verified. The CDR3 runs to 15 residues. The germline V gene has CDR1 LNHDA and CDR2 SQIVND (reference sequence). This CDR3 reads CASSQYRGKTDTQYF.

This sequence joins TRBV5-1 and TRBJ2-2; with no DNA, the TCRdb D assignment of TRBD1 cannot be verified. Germline V gene data show CDR1 as SGHRS and CDR2 as YFSETQ. The CDR3 sequence is 14 residues long. The CDR3 loop reads CASSLAMGERELFF.

J is TRBJ1-1 and V is TRBV27; without DNA, the TCRdb call of TRBD1 cannot be checked. Germline CDR1 reads MNHEY; CDR2 reads SMNVEV (reference sequence). This CDR3 contains 13 residues. The CDR3 here is CASSWGGANEAFF.

The V call is TRBV7-3, the J call TRBJ2-1; the TCRdb call, TRBD2, lacks DNA for checking. Germline V gene lookup returns CDR1 SGHTA and CDR2 FQGTGA. The CDR3 has 14 residues. CDR3 amino acids: CASSSGTSGKEQFF.

The chain joins TRBV29-1 to TRBJ2-1. The germline gives CDR1 SQVTM, CDR2 ANQGSEA. The CDR3 is made up of 12 amino acids. The CDR3 spells CSVVDNHNEQFF.

The chain joins TRBV29-1 to TRBJ1-1. The germline gives CDR1 SQVTM, CDR2 ANQGSEA. The CDR3 contains 11 residues. CDR3 sequence reads: CSGQGPFEAFF. Combining the CDR3 with reference TRBV29-1 and TRBJ1-1 gives the whole variable domain SAVISQKPSRDICQRGTSLTIQCQVDSQVTMMFWYRQQPGQSLTLIATANQGSEATYESGFVIDKFPISRPNLTFSTLTVSNMSPEDSSIYLCSGQGPFEAFFGQGTRLTVV.

The chain carries TRBV6-5 and TRBJ2-2. The CDR3 loop spans 14 amino acids. Germline values: CDR1 MNHEY, CDR2 SVGAGI. CDR3 sequence reads: CASSYSGSTGELFF.

The rearrangement joins TRBV19 to TRBJ2-7; without DNA, the TCRdb call of TRBD1 cannot be checked. Per the germline V gene, CDR1 is LNHDA and CDR2 is SQIVND (reference sequence). The CDR3 is 13 amino acids. This chain's CDR3 is CASSIRVSYEQYF.

The chain employs TRBV7-6 and TRBJ2-7; the D call from TCRdb, TRBD2, cannot be confirmed without DNA. Looked up from germline, CDR1 is SGHVS and CDR2 is FNYEAQ. This CDR3 region has 14 residues. The CDR3 sequence: CASSFAGTSDEQYF. Full variable domain (missing parts from reference TRBV7-6 and TRBJ2-7): GAGVSQSPRYKVTKRGQDVALRCDPISGHVSLYWYRQALGQGPEFLTYFNYEAQQDKSGLPNDRFSAERPEGSISTLTIQRTEQRDSAMYRCASSFAGTSDEQYFGPGTRLTVT.

The chain has TRBV7-9 and TRBJ2-7. The germline CDR1 and CDR2 sequences are SEHNR and FQNEAQ (reference sequence). The CDR3 contains 13 residues. CDR3 sequence reads: CASSLSASYEQYF.

The rearrangement joins TRBV19 to TRBJ1-1; TCRdb's D call of TRBD1 is untestable without DNA. This CDR3 comprises 14 residues. Germline V gene lookup returns CDR1 LNHDA and CDR2 SQIVND (reference sequence). The CDR3: CASTGTGLETEAFF.

The chain joins TRBV2 to TRBJ1-1; with no DNA, the TCRdb D assignment of TRBD1 cannot be verified. This CDR3 is 13 amino acids long. The V gene's germline CDR1 is SNHLY and CDR2 FYNNEI. CDR3 amino acids: CASSPTGKTEAFF.

The chain has TRBV12-3 or TRBV12-4 and TRBJ2-7; TCRdb returns TRBD1, unconfirmable since there is no DNA. The CDR3 extends over 13 amino acids. CDR3: CASTGRGSYEQYF.

This chain connects TRBV5-1 to TRBJ2-3; the D gene TCRdb calls, TRBD2, cannot be checked with no DNA. The germline V gene encodes CDR1 SGHRS and CDR2 YFSETQ. CDR3 length: 18 residues. CDR3 residues: CASSPGLAGGSFADTQYF.

The rearrangement joins TRBV19 to TRBJ2-4. Per the germline V gene, CDR1 is LNHDA and CDR2 is SQIVND (reference sequence). The CDR3 length is 13 residues. The CDR3 spells CASLEIVKNIQYF.

The genes are TRBV7-9 and TRBJ1-5; TCRdb lists TRBD1, though no DNA is available to test this call. In germline, CDR1 is SEHNR, CDR2 FQNEAQ (reference sequence). CDR3 size: 18 residues. The CDR3 here is CASSPATGQGQSNQPQHF.

This chain links TRBV5-1 with TRBJ2-7; as DNA is missing, the TRBD2 call by TCRdb cannot be tested. Per the germline V gene, CDR1 is SGHRS and CDR2 is YFSETQ. The length of the CDR3 is 17 residues. CDR3 sequence reads: CASSLIGTSGRVEEQYF. Drawing the rest from reference TRBV5-1 and TRBJ2-7, the complete variable domain is KAGVTQTPRYLIKTRGQQVTLSCSPISGHRSVSWYQQTPGQGLQFLFEYFSETQRNKGNFPGRFSGRQFSNSRSEMNVSTLELGDSALYLCASSLIGTSGRVEEQYFGPGTRLTVT.

The V gene is TRBV29-1, the J gene TRBJ1-1. Germline V gene sequence: CDR1 SQVTM, CDR2 ANQGSEA. The length of the CDR3 is 11 residues. The CDR3 sequence: CSARIDTEAFF.

This rearrangement joins TRBV4-2 to TRBJ2-3; TCRdb proposes TRBD2, but this gene call is untestable without DNA. Germline values: CDR1 LGHNA, CDR2 YNFKEQ. This CDR3 region has 16 residues. The CDR3 region is CASSHAQAGGSDTQYF.

The V gene is TRBV11-2, the J gene TRBJ2-3; TCRdb designates TRBD1, a call that cannot be tested without DNA. Germline lookup yields CDR1 SGHAT and CDR2 FQNNGV. The CDR3 is 16 residues long. The CDR3 sequence: CASSLERGTPTDTQYF. Based on the CDR3 plus reference TRBV11-2 and TRBJ2-3, the full variable domain is EAGVAQSPRYKIIEKRQSVAFWCNPISGHATLYWYQQILGQGPKLLIQFQNNGVVDDSQLPKDRFSAERLKGVDSTLKIQPAKLEDSAVYLCASSLERGTPTDTQYFGPGTRLTVL.

J is TRBJ2-1 and V is TRBV29-1; checking the TCRdb D call of TRBD1 is not possible without DNA. Germline assignment: CDR1 SQVTM and CDR2 ANQGSEA. The CDR3 runs to 18 residues. This CDR3 is CSVDGGFEGEANWNEQFF.